Each of the 24 T cell receptor beta chains below was sequenced from the same sample in a study of cytomegalovirus exposure and HLA in healthy donors. PCR involved 60 Vbeta and 13 Jbeta primers. Method: immunoSEQ multiplex PCR; TCRdb's copy keeps in-frame clones and lacks some. The sample yields about 160,000 clones, around 85% seen once. The sequencing input was PBMCs. These receptors all stem from a boy aged 2 to 9 in good health and CMV-seronegative.

The J gene is TRBJ1-2, the V gene TRBV29-1; 9 nucleotides match TRBD1. V shed 7 bases and J 2 bases; nucleotides not matched to a gene: 8. Germline V gene data show CDR1 as SQVTM and CDR2 as ANQGSEA. The CDR3 loop spans 14 amino acids. This CDR3 is CSGITGGTNYGYTF. The DNA of the CDR3 is TGCAGCGGCATAACAGGGGGCACAAACTATGGCTACACCTTC.

This clone was found once. The chain has TRBV6-1 and TRBJ1-4; D ambiguous. Between the trimmed V and J ends, which lost 2 bases and 8 bases, there was a span of 12 bases. Germline V gives CDR1 MNHNS, CDR2 SASEGT. The CDR3 sequence is 14 residues long. CDR3 amino acids: CASSERKGGEKLFF. The CDR3 DNA sequence: TGTGCCAGCAGTGAAAGAAAGGGAGGCGAAAAACTGTTTTTT.

This clone occurred a few times. V and J are TRBV20-1 and TRBJ2-1; tentatively, D is TRBD2 (5 bases). V was trimmed by 6 bases and J by 7 bases, leaving 10 bases between them. Germline CDR1 and CDR2: DFQATT and SNEGSKA (reference sequence). The CDR3 runs 11 residues. CDR3 sequence: CSALAGNEQFF. In DNA, the CDR3 is TGCAGTGCCCTAGCTGGGAATGAGCAGTTCTTC.

This chain joins TRBV2 and TRBJ2-1; 7 bases align to TRBD2. Germline values: CDR1 SNHLY, CDR2 FYNNEI. V shed 6 bases, J shed 5 bases, and the junction held 13 bases outside the gene matches. CDR3 length: 16 residues. The CDR3 reads CASRRGLPLGHNEQFF. CDR3 DNA: TGTGCCAGCAGGCGGGGACTACCGCTTGGTCACAATGAGCAGTTCTTC.

The gene calls are TRBV11-2 and TRBJ2-1; D remains unclear. Trimming removed 8 bases from V and 0 bases from J, with 11 bases in between. Germline V lookup: CDR1 SGHAT, CDR2 FQNNGV. This CDR3 contains 14 residues. The CDR3 nucleotides read TGTGCCAGCGGATTACAGAGCTCCTACAATGAGCAGTTCTTC. Protein product: CASGLQSSYNEQFF.

In DNA form, the CDR3 reads TGTGCCAGCAGCTTACGGGAAAACAATGAGCAGTTCTTC. Amino acids: CASSLRENNEQFF. V and J are TRBV11-3 and TRBJ2-1; the D gene is possibly TRBD2 (5 bases). Germline loops: CDR1 SGHNT, CDR2 YENEEA. The V gene lost 2 bases and the J gene lost 5 bases, with 7 bases spanning the gap. This CDR3 has 13 amino acids. Drawing the rest from reference TRBV11-3 and TRBJ2-1, the complete variable domain is EAGVVQSPRYKIIEKKQPVAFWCNPISGHNTLYWYLQNLGQGPELLIRYENEEAVDDSQLPKDRFSAERLKGVDSTLKIQPAELGDSAVYLCASSLRENNEQFFGPGTRLTVL.

In its sample, this clone was seen once. The chain is built from TRBV5-1 and TRBJ2-1; the match to TRBD2 covers 12 bases. V was pared by 4 bases and J by 9 bases, with 5 bases of the junction left unmatched. CDR3 length: 14 residues. The germline V gene encodes CDR1 SGHRS and CDR2 YFSETQ. As DNA, the CDR3 is TGCGCCAGCAGCCTAACTAGCGGGAGGATTGAGCAGTTCTTC. It codes for CASSLTSGRIEQFF.

The CDR3 here is CATPILAGSYEQYF. In DNA, the CDR3 is TGTGCCACCCCAATCCTAGCGGGCTCCTACGAGCAGTACTTC. V and J are TRBV19 and TRBJ2-5, with TRBD2 matching 8 bases. TRBJ2-7 explains the end of the DNA better; the J call may be wrong. CDR1 and CDR2 (germline): LNHDA, SQIVND (reference sequence). The CDR3 length is 14 residues.

This rearrangement joins TRBV2 to TRBJ2-1, with D perhaps TRBD2 (5 bases). This CDR3 is built from 14 residues. Germline assignment: CDR1 SNHLY and CDR2 FYNNEI. V was shortened by 1 base and J by 12 bases, with 16 bases between the two germline ends. DNA for the CDR3: TGTGCCAGCAGTGAAGGCTTTAGCGATCTGAGGCAGTTCTTC. This encodes CASSEGFSDLRQFF. The full variable domain, rest sourced from reference TRBV2 and TRBJ2-1, is EPEVTQTPSHQVTQMGQEVILRCVPISNHLYFYWYRQILGQKVEFLVSFYNNEISEKSEIFDDQFSVERPDGSNFTLKIRSTKLEDSAMYFCASSEGFSDLRQFFGPGTRLTVL.

This chain joins TRBV11-2 and TRBJ2-7; TRBD1 matches at 7 bases. The length of the CDR3 is 15 residues. The germline V gene encodes CDR1 SGHAT and CDR2 FQNNGV. Germline trimming cut 4 bases from V and 0 bases from J; bases unmatched to any gene: 6. CDR3 sequence: CASSSNRGFSYEQYF. The CDR3 DNA is TGTGCCAGCAGCTCTAACAGGGGATTCTCCTACGAGCAGTACTTC.

For the CDR3, the DNA is TGCGCCAGCAGTGAGTCTGGGGGGGGGCCGGGGAATGAGCAGTTCTTC. It translates to CASSESGGGPGNEQFF. This chain joins TRBV10-2 and TRBJ2-1; TRBD2 might be the D (7 bases). The V end was cut by 0 bases, the J end by 7 bases, with 16 bases between. The length of the CDR3 is 16 residues. CDR1 WSHSY and CDR2 SAAADI come from the germline V gene.

J is TRBJ2-2 and V is TRBV5-1, with 10 positions matching TRBD1. Germline values: CDR1 SGHRS, CDR2 YFSETQ. The CDR3 runs 16 residues. J lost 4 bases, V lost 2 bases, and 5 bases had no gene match. CDR3 amino acids: CASSFTTGGPTGELFF. The CDR3 DNA follows: TGCGCCAGCAGCTTTACGACAGGGGGCCCCACCGGGGAGCTGTTTTTT.

CDR3 protein: CASSFPMNTEAFF. The DNA for the CDR3 is TGTGCCAGCAGTTTCCCCATGAACACTGAAGCTTTCTTT. The chain is built from TRBV28 and TRBJ1-1; the D is unclear. Germline V gives CDR1 MDHEN, CDR2 SYDVKM. This CDR3 is built from 13 residues. V was shortened by 3 bases and J by 0 bases, with 5 bases between the two germline ends.

V and J are TRBV18 and TRBJ1-2; TRBD1 matches at 7 bases. The trim removed 4 bases at V and 4 bases at J, leaving 6 bases unmatched. CDR1 KGHSH and CDR2 LQKENI come from the germline V gene. The length of the CDR3 is 14 residues. CDR3 sequence reads: CASSLNRGSYGYTF. CDR3 in DNA: TGTGCCAGCTCACTAAACAGGGGATCCTATGGCTACACCTTC.

The CDR3 sequence is CASSSDRNAPGELFF. The DNA for the CDR3 is TGCGCCAGCAGTTCCGACAGGAATGCGCCCGGGGAGCTGTTTTTT. The chain joins TRBV10-1 to TRBJ2-2, with D tentatively TRBD1 (6 bases). The V end was cut by 5 bases, the J end by 6 bases, with 16 bases between. The CDR3 contains 15 residues. Germline CDR1 WNHNN, CDR2 SYGVQD (reference sequence).

The chain has TRBV6-6 and TRBJ1-6, with TRBD1 identical over 7 bases. Germline CDR1 MNHNY, CDR2 SVGAGI (reference sequence). V trimming: 6 bases; J trimming: 9 bases; junction bases outside the gene matches: 14. This CDR3 comprises 16 residues. The CDR3 reads CASSLLDREGGSPLHF. CDR3 DNA sequence: TGTGCCAGCAGCCTTCTCGACAGGGAAGGGGGTTCACCCCTCCACTTT.

In this sample, this clone turned up once. V and J are TRBV5-4 and TRBJ1-2; D remains ambiguous. This CDR3 region has 13 residues. The ends were cut back, 4 bases at V and 4 bases at J, with 11 bases in the middle. Germline values: CDR1 SGHNT, CDR2 YYREEE (reference sequence). The CDR3 reads CASSRDMGYGYTF. CDR3 sequence (DNA): TGTGCCAGCAGCCGCGACATGGGCTATGGCTACACCTTC.

This chain links TRBV27 with TRBJ1-2; TRBD1 matches at 11 bases. The CDR3 loop spans 14 amino acids. V trimming: 3 bases; J trimming: 7 bases; junction bases outside the gene matches: 4. Germline CDR1 MNHEY, CDR2 SMNVEV (reference sequence). The CDR3 sequence: CASSFGQGAAGYTF. Written as DNA, the CDR3 is TGTGCCAGCAGTTTCGGACAGGGGGCTGCTGGCTACACCTTC.

This sequence joins TRBV5-1 and TRBJ2-1; TRBD1 matches at 12 bases. The V gene end was trimmed by 1 base and the J gene end by 8 bases; junction bases not matched to a gene: 10. This CDR3 region has 17 residues. CDR1 SGHRS and CDR2 YFSETQ come from the germline V gene. The DNA for the CDR3 is TGCGCCAGCAGCTTGACTACCGGGACAGGGGGCTTCTATGAGCAGTTCTTC. This encodes CASSLTTGTGGFYEQFF.

This clone was seen a handful of times. V and J are TRBV5-4 and TRBJ2-2; a possible D gene is TRBD1 (6 bases). CDR3 size: 14 residues. The germline gives CDR1 SGHNT, CDR2 YYREEE (reference sequence). The V gene lost 0 bases and the J gene lost 6 bases, with 9 bases spanning the gap. The CDR3 bases are TGTGCCAGCAGCTTGGTACAGGGCGCCGGGGAGCTGTTTTTT. Its protein product is CASSLVQGAGELFF.

This clone was seen just once. The V gene is TRBV5-1, the J gene TRBJ1-1, with D unclear. Germline CDR1 is SGHRS and CDR2 is YFSETQ. This CDR3 region has 14 residues. V lost 0 bases and J lost 3, with 9 bases in between. CDR3 bases: TGCGCCAGCAGCTTGGGGCAGGTCCACACTGAAGCTTTCTTT. Translating it yields CASSLGQVHTEAFF.

A word on this clone: The junction departs from the called germline gene at one end, perhaps through a read error. This chain connects TRBV28 to TRBJ1-2, with D unresolved. CDR3 length equals 10 residues. Germline-derived CDR1 and CDR2 are MDHEN and SYDVKM. The CDR3 region is CASSSVFLFF. For the CDR3, the DNA is TGTGCCAGCAGTTCCGTCTTCCTCTTCTTC.

This clone was picked up one time. V is TRBV6-4 and J is TRBJ2-2; 8 bases map to TRBD2. The V and J ends lost 6 bases and 6 bases, in that order; junction bases with no gene match: 12. The CDR3 is 16 residues long. Germline V lookup: CDR1 MRHNA, CDR2 SNTAGT. The CDR3 region has the DNA TGTGCCAGCAGGGACACTAGCGGCTCCCTACCCGGGGAGCTGTTTTTT. It yields the protein CASRDTSGSLPGELFF.

In this sample, this clone turned up a few times. CDR3 in amino acids: CASSVGLDEKLFF. The CDR3 nucleotides read TGTGCCAGCAGCGTAGGTTTAGATGAAAAACTGTTTTTT. This chain uses TRBV9 with TRBJ1-4; D is uncertain. The CDR3 is made up of 13 amino acids. Germline-derived CDR1 and CDR2 are SGDLS and YYNGEE. Between the trimmed V and J ends, which lost 0 bases and 6 bases, there was a span of 6 bases.